These 5 T cell receptor beta chains originate from one sample sequenced in a study of cytomegalovirus exposure and HLA in healthy donors (dated by TCRdb to the late 2010s). Library prep was done by the immunoSEQ multiplex PCR assay. The multiplex PCR relied on a mix of 60 forward primers for TCR Vbeta segments and 13 reverse primers for TCR Jbeta segments. TCRdb limited this immuneACCESS table to in-frame rearrangements with V and J called. A share of clones is missing; checked studies link under half to unresolved V genes, and the rest is unexplained. The sample data list under 200,000 clones, and under 80% of these were observed just once. The ten largest account for 2.5% to 3.5% of the sample. The material sequenced was PBMCs. These receptors originate from a man aged 40-50 years in good health and CMV-seronegative.

CDR3: CASSVLDEQYF. CDR3 bases: TGTGCCAGCAGTGTCTTAGACGAGCAGTACTTC. V usage is TRBV6-1 and J usage is TRBJ2-7; unclear D gene. V shed 4 bases and J shed 5 bases, with 6 bases lying between them. Germline assignment: CDR1 MNHNS and CDR2 SASEGT. This CDR3 is 11 amino acids long.

The CDR3 loop is CASSLGGTGRYEQYF. DNA of the CDR3: TGTGCCAGCAGCTTGGGGGGGACAGGCCGCTACGAGCAGTACTTC. The rearrangement links TRBV7-2 to TRBJ2-7; TRBD1 is a possible D gene (8 bases). Germline V lookup: CDR1 SGHTA, CDR2 FQGNSA. The CDR3 has 15 amino acids. V lost 3 bases, J lost 3 bases, and 15 bases lay in between.

The chain uses TRBV30 and TRBJ2-1, with 13 bases matching TRBD2. Germline CDR1 is GTSNPN and CDR2 is SVGIG (reference sequence). CDR3 size: 15 residues. The V segment lost 0 bases and the J segment 5 bases; nucleotides outside the gene matches: 1. Written as DNA, the CDR3 is TGTGCCTGGAGTGTAACTAGCGGGGGGGACAATGAGCAGTTCTTC. As protein: CAWSVTSGGDNEQFF. The full variable domain, completed using reference TRBV30 and TRBJ2-1, is SQTIHQWPATLVQPVGSPLSLECTVEGTSNPNLYWYRQAAGRGLQLLFYSVGIGQISSEVPQNLSASRPQDRQFILSSKKLLLSDSGFYLCAWSVTSGGDNEQFFGPGTRLTVL.

V and J are TRBV7-6 and TRBJ1-2, with 11 bases fitting TRBD1. Germline V gene lookup returns CDR1 SGHVS and CDR2 FNYEAQ. J lost 5 bases, V lost 5 bases, and 7 bases had no gene match. The CDR3 is 15 amino acids. CDR3 sequence (DNA): TGTGCCAGCAGCGAGAGGGACAGGGGGAGGTATGGCTACACCTTC. This translates into CASSERDRGRYGYTF.

V and J are TRBV7-6 and TRBJ2-2, with D tentatively TRBD1 (6 bases). The germline V gene encodes CDR1 SGHVS and CDR2 FNYEAQ. This CDR3 has 13 residues. V was cut by 3 bases and J by 8 bases, with 10 bases left in between. CDR3 amino acids: CASSLDSAGELFF. In DNA form, the CDR3 reads TGTGCCAGCAGCTTGGACAGTGCTGGGGAGCTGTTTTTT.